Listed here is a single T cell receptor (beta chain). This sample was included in a study of blood T cell repertoires in COVID-19. The overall study: Samples of COVID-19 (acute and convalescent) were obtained from the United States, Italy and Spain. The analysed material was cDNA or gDNA that came from T cells, B-cell-depleted T cells, or PBMCs.

Repertoires were generated with immunoSEQ multiplex PCR, while TCRdb's copy carries only in-frame clones and drops some. The top ten clones hold roughly an eighth of a sample with about 71,000 clones, about 80% of them seen once. Trimming left V 2 bases short and J 3 bases short, with 8 bases between. CDR1 and CDR2 (germline): MNHEY, SVGEGT. The CDR3 has 14 amino acids. The J gene is TRBJ1-5, the V gene TRBV6-2 or TRBV6-3; D is undetermined. The material sequenced was peripheral blood. The origin of this receptor is a woman of 80 years or more with acute or convalescent COVID-19. This chain's CDR3 is CASSYRDYNQPQHF. Written as DNA, the CDR3 is TGTGCCAGCAGTTACCGAGACTACAATCAGCCCCAGCATTTT.